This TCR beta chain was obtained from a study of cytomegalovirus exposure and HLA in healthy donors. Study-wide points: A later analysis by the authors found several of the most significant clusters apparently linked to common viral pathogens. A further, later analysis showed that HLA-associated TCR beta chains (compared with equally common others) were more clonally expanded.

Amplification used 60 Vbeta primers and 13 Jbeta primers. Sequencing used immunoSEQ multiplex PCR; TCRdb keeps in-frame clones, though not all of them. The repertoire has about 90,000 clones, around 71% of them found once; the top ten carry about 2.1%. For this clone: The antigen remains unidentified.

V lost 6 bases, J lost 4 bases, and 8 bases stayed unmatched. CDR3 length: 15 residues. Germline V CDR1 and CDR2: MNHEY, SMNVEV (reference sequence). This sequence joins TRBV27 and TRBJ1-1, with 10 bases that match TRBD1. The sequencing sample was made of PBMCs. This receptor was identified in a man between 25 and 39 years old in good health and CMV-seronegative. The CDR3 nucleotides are TGTGCCAGCAGACCCAGGACAGGGGGGCTCACTGAAGCTTTCTTT. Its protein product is CASRPRTGGLTEAFF.